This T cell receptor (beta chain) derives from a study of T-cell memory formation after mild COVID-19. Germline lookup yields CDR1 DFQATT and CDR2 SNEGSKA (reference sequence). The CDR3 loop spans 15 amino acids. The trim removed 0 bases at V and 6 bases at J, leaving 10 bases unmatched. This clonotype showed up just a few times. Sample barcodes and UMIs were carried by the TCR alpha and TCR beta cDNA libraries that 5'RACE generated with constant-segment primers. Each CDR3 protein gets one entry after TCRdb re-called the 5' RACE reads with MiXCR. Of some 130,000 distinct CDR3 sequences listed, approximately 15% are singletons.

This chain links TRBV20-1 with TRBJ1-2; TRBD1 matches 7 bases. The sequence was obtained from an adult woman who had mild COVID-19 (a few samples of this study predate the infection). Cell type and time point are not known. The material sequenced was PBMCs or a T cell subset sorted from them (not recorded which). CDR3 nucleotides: TGCAGTGCTAGAGATCGCGGAAGGGGGCCGCATGGCTACACCTTC. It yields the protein CSARDRGRGPHGYTF.